This T cell receptor (beta chain) was sequenced for a study of T cells in Graves' hyperthyroidism and ophthalmopathy. Study in general: Peripheral blood was secured at the point of initial diagnosis, before any treatment.

This clonotype was picked up many times. The definition of stable Graves' hyperthyroidism was no ophthalmopathy progression within 18 months. Each diagnosis drew on symptoms, thyroxine, TRAb, thyroid ultrasound and orbital computed tomography findings. Using more than 8 ml of fresh peripheral blood, PBMCs were prepared. Template material for amplifying TCR beta CDR3 regions consisted of RNA transcripts. RT-PCR in the first round (using the HTBI primer set) targeted the TCR CDR3. TCRdb passed the multiplex PCR reads through MiXCR, listing each CDR3 protein once. The sample carries a few hundred thousand distinct CDR3 sequences, 15% to 19% recorded once. The CDR3 contains 14 residues. Germline CDR1 is SNHLY and CDR2 is FYNNEI. The ends were cut back, 3 bases at V and 1 base at J, with 9 bases in the middle.

The clonotype originates from a woman between 18 and 29 years old with Graves' hyperthyroidism. The V gene is TRBV2, the J gene TRBJ1-2, with D tentatively TRBD1 (5 bases). Sequencing used blood. Written as DNA, the CDR3 is TGTGCCAGCAGTGAGAAGGGGATTAACTATGGCTACACCTTC. It translates to CASSEKGINYGYTF. The full variable domain, its missing parts supplied by reference TRBV2 and TRBJ1-2, is EPEVTQTPSHQVTQMGQEVILRCVPISNHLYFYWYRQILGQKVEFLVSFYNNEISEKSEIFDDQFSVERPDGSNFTLKIRSTKLEDSAMYFCASSEKGINYGYTFGSGTRLTVV.